This T cell receptor (beta chain) was sequenced for a study of T cell repertoires in cytomegalovirus infection. About the research overall: CMV epitopes that were recently identified and HLA-C-restricted were used alongside well-studied HLA-B-restricted ones. Signatures in public TCR beta sequences pointed to both CMV infection and matching HLA type.

Study conclusions and caveats: Dominating the ex vivo response were HLA-C-restricted CMV-specific TCR beta clonotypes. Accumulated public TCR beta family frequency recognized individuals carrying CMV together with the relevant HLA.

The CDR3 has 15 residues. Trimming cost V 5 bases and J 9 bases, with 22 bases left between them. Germline CDR1 reads SEHNR; CDR2 reads FQNEAQ (reference sequence). This clonotype was counted between two and nine times. The antigen is undetermined. A single record per CDR3 protein comes from TCRdb applying MiXCR to the reads. This table holds 750,000 to 950,000 distinct CDR3 sequences, almost 30% found once. The clonotype was recovered from a human donor in good health (CMV status not recorded). Some clones in this sample may be carry-over from other donors' samples. The chain recombines TRBV7-9 with TRBJ2-5, with D maybe TRBD2 (5 bases). This specimen consisted of cultured CD8+ T cells from PBMCs, obtained from culture after CMV antigen stimulation. In DNA, the CDR3 is TGTGCCAGCAGCCCAACCACGTCTGAGGCGAGGGCCCAGTACTTC. Its protein product is CASSPTTSEARAQYF.